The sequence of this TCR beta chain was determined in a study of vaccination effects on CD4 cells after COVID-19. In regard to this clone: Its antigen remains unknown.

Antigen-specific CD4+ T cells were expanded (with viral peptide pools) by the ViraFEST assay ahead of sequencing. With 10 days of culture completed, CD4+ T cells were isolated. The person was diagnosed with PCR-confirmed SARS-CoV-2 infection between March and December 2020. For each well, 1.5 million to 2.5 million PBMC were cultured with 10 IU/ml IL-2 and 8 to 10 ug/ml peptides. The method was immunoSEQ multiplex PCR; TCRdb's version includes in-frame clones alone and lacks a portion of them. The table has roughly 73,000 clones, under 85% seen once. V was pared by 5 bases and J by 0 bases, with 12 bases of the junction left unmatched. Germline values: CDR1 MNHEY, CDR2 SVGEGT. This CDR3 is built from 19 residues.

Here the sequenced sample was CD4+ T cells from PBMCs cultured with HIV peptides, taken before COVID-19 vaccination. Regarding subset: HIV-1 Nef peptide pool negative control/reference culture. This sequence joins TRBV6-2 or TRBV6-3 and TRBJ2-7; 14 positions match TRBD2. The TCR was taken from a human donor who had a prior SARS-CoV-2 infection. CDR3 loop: CASSQTPGLAGVSSYEQYF. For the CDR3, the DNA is TGTGCCAGCAGTCAGACCCCGGGACTAGCGGGAGTCAGCTCCTACGAGCAGTACTTC.